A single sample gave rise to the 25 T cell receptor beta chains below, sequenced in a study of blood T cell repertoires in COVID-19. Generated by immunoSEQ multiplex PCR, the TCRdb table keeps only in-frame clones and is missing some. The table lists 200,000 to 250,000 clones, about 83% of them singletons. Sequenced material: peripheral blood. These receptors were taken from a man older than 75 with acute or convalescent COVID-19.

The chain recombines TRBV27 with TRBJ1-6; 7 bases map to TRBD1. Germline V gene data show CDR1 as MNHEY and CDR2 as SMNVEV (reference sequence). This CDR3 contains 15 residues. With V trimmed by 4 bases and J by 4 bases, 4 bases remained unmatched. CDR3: CASSSGQIYNSPLHF. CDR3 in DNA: TGTGCCAGCAGTTCGGGACAGATATATAATTCACCCCTCCACTTT.

DNA of the CDR3: TGTGCCAGCAGTAAGGACAGGGTAGATACTGAAGCTTTCTTT. It encodes CASSKDRVDTEAFF. This chain joins TRBV2 and TRBJ1-1; TRBD1 agrees at 8 bases. Germline V gene data show CDR1 as SNHLY and CDR2 as FYNNEI. This CDR3 is 14 amino acids long. V shed 5 bases, J shed 5 bases, and the junction held 7 bases outside the gene matches.

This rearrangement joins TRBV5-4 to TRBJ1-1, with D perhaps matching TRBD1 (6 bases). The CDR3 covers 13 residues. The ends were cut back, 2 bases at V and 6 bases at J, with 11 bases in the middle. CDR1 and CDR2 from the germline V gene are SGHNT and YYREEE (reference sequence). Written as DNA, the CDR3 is TGTGCCAGCAGCTTACAGGGTCGGGCTGAAGCTTTCTTT. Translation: CASSLQGRAEAFF.

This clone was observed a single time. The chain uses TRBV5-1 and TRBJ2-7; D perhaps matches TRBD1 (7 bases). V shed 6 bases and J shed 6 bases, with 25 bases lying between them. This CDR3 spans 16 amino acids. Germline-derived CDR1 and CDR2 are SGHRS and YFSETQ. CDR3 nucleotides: TGCGCCAGCACGGGGGACAGAGACCAGCTGGACTCCGAGCAGTACTTC. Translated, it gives CASTGDRDQLDSEQYF.

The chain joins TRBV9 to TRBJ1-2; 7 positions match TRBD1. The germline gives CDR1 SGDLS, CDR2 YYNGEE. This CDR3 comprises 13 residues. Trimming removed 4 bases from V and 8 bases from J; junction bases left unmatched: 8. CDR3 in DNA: TGTGCCAGCAGCCTACAGGGGTCGGACGGCTACACCTTC. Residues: CASSLQGSDGYTF.

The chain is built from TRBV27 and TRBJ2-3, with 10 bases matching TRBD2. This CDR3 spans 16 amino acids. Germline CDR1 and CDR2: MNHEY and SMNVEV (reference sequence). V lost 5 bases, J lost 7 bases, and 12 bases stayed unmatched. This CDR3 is CASSLIAGGDLYTQYF. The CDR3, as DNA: TGTGCCAGCAGTCTTATAGCGGGGGGAGACTTATATACGCAGTATTTT.

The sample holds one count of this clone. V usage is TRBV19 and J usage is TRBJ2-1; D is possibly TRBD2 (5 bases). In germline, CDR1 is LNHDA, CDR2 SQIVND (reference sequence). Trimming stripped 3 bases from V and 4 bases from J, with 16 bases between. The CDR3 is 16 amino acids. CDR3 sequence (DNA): TGTGCCAGTAGTATTGGCGGGCTAGTGGCGTACAATGAGCAGTTCTTC. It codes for CASSIGGLVAYNEQFF.

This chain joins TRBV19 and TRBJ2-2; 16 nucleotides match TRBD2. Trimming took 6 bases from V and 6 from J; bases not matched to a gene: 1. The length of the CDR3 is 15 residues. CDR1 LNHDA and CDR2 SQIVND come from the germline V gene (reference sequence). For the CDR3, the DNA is TGTGCCAGTAGAGGGACTAGCGGGAGGGCCGGGGAGCTGTTTTTT. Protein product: CASRGTSGRAGELFF.

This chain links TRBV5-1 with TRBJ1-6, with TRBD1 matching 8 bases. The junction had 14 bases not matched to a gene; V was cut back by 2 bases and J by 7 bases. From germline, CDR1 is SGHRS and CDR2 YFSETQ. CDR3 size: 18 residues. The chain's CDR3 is CASSLDGQGTMANSPLHF. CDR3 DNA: TGCGCCAGCAGCTTAGACGGACAGGGAACTATGGCAAATTCACCCCTCCACTTT.

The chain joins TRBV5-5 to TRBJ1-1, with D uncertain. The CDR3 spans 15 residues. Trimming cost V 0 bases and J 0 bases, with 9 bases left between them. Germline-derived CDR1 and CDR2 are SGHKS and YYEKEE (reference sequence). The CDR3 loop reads CASSLEADLNTEAFF. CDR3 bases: TGTGCCAGCAGCTTGGAAGCGGATTTGAACACTGAAGCTTTCTTT.

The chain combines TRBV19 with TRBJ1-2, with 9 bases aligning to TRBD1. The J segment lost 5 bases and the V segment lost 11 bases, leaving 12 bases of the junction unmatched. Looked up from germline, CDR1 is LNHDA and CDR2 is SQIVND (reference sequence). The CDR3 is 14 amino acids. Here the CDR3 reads CASSIRTGDYGYTF. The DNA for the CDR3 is TGTGCCTCCAGTATTAGGACAGGGGATTATGGCTACACCTTC. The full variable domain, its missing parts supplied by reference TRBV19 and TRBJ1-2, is DGGITQSPKYLFRKEGQNVTLSCEQNLNHDAMYWYRQDPGQGLRLIYYSQIVNDFQKGDIAEGYSVSREKKESFPLTVTSAQKNPTAFYLCASSIRTGDYGYTFGSGTRLTVV.

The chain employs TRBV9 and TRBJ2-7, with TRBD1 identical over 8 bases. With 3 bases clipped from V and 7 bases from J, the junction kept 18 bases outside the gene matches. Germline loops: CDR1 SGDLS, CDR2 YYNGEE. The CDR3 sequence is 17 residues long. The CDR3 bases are TGTGCCAGCAGCGAGCACCCGAGGGCAGGGGGCCTTGTGGAGCAGTACTTC. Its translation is CASSEHPRAGGLVEQYF.

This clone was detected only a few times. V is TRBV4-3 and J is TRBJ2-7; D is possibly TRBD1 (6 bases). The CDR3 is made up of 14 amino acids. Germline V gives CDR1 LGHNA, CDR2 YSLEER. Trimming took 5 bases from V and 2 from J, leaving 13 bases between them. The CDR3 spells CASSWDTLTYEQYF. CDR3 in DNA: TGCGCCAGCAGCTGGGACACGTTAACCTACGAGCAGTACTTC.

CDR3 DNA: TGCAGTGCCCCAGGGCTCGGTGGCTACACCTTC. Translated: CSAPGLGGYTF. The chain joins TRBV20-1 to TRBJ1-2, with D possibly matching TRBD1 (5 bases). The V gene lost 6 bases and the J gene lost 7 bases, with 12 bases spanning the gap. The CDR3 length is 11 residues. Germline V gene data show CDR1 as DFQATT and CDR2 as SNEGSKA (reference sequence).

This chain's CDR3 is CASSLAGDRGYNGYTF. The CDR3 bases are TGTGCCAGCAGCTTAGCAGGGGACAGGGGTTATAATGGCTACACCTTC. V usage is TRBV7-9 and J usage is TRBJ1-2; TRBD1 matches 10 bases. CDR3 length equals 16 residues. CDR1 and CDR2 from the germline V gene are SEHNR and FQNEAQ (reference sequence). Trimming took 0 bases from V and 6 from J; bases not matched to a gene: 7.

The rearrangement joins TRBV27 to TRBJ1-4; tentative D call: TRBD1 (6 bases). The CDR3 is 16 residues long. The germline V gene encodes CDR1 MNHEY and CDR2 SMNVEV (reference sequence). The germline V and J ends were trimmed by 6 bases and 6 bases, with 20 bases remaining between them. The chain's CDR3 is CASRPPLGGMDEKLFF. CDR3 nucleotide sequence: TGTGCCAGCAGACCTCCACTAGGGGGTATGGATGAAAAACTGTTTTTT.

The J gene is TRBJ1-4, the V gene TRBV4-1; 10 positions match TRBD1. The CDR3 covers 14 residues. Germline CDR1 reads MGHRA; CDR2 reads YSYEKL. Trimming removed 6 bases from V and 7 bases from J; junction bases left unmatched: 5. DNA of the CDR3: TGCGCCAGCAGGAGGACAGGGGGGGTTGAAAAACTGTTTTTT. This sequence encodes CASRRTGGVEKLFF.

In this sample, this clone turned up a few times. CDR3 nucleotides: TGTGCCACCAGTGACCGGGGACAGGGAGGGACCGGGGAGCTGTTTTTT. This codes for CATSDRGQGGTGELFF. The chain recombines TRBV24-1 with TRBJ2-2; TRBD1 matches at 9 bases. Unmatched junction bases numbered 7, after V lost 4 bases and J lost 5 bases. This CDR3 comprises 16 residues. Germline V gives CDR1 KGHDR, CDR2 SFDVKD.

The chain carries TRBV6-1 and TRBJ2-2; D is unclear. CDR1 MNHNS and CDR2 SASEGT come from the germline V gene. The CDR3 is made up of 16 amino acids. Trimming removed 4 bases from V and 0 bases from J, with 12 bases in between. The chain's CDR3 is CASSALTRANTGELFF. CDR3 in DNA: TGTGCCAGCAGTGCCCTGACAAGAGCGAACACCGGGGAGCTGTTTTTT.

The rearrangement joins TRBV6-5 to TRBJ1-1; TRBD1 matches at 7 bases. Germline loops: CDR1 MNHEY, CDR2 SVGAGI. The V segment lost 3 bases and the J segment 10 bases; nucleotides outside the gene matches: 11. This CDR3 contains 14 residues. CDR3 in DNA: TGTGCCAGCAGTTATTCTGACAGGGCGGAGGGAGCTTTCTTT. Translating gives CASSYSDRAEGAFF.

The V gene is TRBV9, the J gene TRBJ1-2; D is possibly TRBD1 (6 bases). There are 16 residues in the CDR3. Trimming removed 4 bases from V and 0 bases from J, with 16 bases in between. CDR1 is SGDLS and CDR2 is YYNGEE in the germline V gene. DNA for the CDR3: TGTGCCAGCAGCCATCCGACAGGCCTTGCTAACTATGGCTACACCTTC. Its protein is CASSHPTGLANYGYTF.

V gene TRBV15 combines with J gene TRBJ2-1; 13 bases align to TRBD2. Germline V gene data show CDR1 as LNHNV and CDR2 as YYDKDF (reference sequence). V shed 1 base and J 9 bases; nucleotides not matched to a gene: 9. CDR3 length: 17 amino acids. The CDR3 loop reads CATSRGTSGSGGVEQFF. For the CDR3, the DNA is TGTGCCACCAGCAGAGGGACTAGCGGGAGTGGCGGGGTTGAGCAGTTCTTC.

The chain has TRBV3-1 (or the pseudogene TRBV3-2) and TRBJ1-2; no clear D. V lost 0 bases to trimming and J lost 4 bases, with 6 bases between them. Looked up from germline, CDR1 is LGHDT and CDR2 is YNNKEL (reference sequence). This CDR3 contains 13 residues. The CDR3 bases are TGTGCCAGCAGCCAAGATGAGCTCTATGGCTACACCTTC. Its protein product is CASSQDELYGYTF.

The CDR3 region is CASRSAGDVYGYTF. CDR3 DNA: TGTGCCAGTAGGTCGGCAGGGGATGTATATGGCTACACCTTC. J is TRBJ1-2 and V is TRBV19, with TRBD1 as a possible D gene (6 bases). Germline lookup yields CDR1 LNHDA and CDR2 SQIVND (reference sequence). The CDR3 is 14 amino acids. V lost 6 bases and J lost 5, with 16 bases in between.

CDR3 nucleotide sequence: TGCGCCAGCAGCCAGGTGATCGGGACAGTTTATGGCTACACCTTC. It is translated as CASSQVIGTVYGYTF. The chain combines TRBV4-3 with TRBJ1-2, with 7 nucleotides matching TRBD1. V dropped 3 bases and J dropped 5; count of bases not matched to a gene: 9. The length of the CDR3 is 15 residues. Per the germline V gene, CDR1 is LGHNA and CDR2 is YSLEER.